One T cell receptor (beta chain) is described in this entry. The data originate from a study of blood T cell repertoires in COVID-19. For the study at large: COVID-19 samples, acute and convalescent, were from the United States, Italy and Spain. T cells, B-cell-depleted T cells, or PBMCs supplied cDNA or gDNA.

J was trimmed by 2 bases and V by 4 bases; bases with no gene match: 3. Per germline, CDR1 LGHDT and CDR2 YNNKEL (reference sequence). The CDR3 spans 14 residues. Original processing notes: Estimation of nucleated cell counts was performed using reference gene primer amplification. The method was immunoSEQ multiplex PCR; TCRdb's version includes in-frame clones alone and lacks a portion of them. For V, J and clone size, that table is used; D and trimming come from the DNA. The sample lists some 41,000 clones, about 88% occurring once. The clonotype comes from a man in his fifties or sixties with active COVID-19. The rearrangement joins TRBV3-1 (or the pseudogene TRBV3-2) to TRBJ1-1, with TRBD1 identical over 8 bases. Sequenced input: peripheral blood. Here the CDR3 reads CASSRTGQNTEAFF. CDR3 bases: TGTGCCAGCAGCCGGACAGGGCAAAACACTGAAGCTTTCTTT.